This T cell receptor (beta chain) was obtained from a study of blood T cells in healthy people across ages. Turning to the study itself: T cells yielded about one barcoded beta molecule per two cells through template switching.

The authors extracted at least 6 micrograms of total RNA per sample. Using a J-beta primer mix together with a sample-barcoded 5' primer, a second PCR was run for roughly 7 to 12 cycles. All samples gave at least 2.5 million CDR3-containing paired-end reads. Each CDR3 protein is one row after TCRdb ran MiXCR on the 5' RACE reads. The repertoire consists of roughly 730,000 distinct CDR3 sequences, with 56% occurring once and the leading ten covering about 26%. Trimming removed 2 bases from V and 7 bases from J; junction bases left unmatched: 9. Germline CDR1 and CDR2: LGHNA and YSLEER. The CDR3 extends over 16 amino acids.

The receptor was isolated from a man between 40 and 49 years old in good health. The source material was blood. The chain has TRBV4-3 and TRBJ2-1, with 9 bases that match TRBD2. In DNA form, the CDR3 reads TGCGCCAGCAGCCAACTACTAGCGGGTCGTGGGAATGAGCAGTTCTTC. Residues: CASSQLLAGRGNEQFF.